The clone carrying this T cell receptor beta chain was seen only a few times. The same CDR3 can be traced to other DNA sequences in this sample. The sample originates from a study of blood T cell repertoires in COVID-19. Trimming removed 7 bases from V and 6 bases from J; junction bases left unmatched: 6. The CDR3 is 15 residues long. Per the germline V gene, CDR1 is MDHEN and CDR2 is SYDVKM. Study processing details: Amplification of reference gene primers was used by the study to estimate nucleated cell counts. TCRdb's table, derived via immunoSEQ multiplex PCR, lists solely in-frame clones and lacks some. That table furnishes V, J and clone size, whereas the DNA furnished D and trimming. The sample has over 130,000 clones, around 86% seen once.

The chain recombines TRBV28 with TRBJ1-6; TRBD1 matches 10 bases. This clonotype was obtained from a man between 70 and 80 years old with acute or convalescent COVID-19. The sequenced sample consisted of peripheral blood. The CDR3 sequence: CASTVRQGANSPLHF. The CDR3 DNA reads TGTGCCAGCACCGTTAGACAGGGGGCTAATTCACCCCTCCACTTT.